This is a list of T cell receptor beta chains from one sample in a study of blood T cell repertoires in COVID-19. Assay used: immunoSEQ multiplex PCR; TCRdb lists only in-frame clones, some missing. The repertoire has 150,000 to 200,000 clones, approximately 83% of them found once; the top ten carry approximately 10%. Material: peripheral blood. The receptor source for this set is a human donor with active or convalescent COVID-19. The donor label of this sample is uncertain. Both conserved end residues are trimmed from each CDR3.

J,V,CDR3
TRBJ1-2,TRBV5-8,ASSFFSGGAANYGYT
TRBJ2-5,TRBV5-1,ASSWGQGAPGQY
TRBJ2-5,TRBV2,ASSEPPKETQY
TRBJ2-5,TRBV6-5,AIRQQGQETQY
TRBJ1-2,TRBV18,ASSPGTDLYGYT
TRBJ1-2,TRBV5-1,ASSSTGRDGYT
TRBJ1-1,TRBV12-5,ASAQQGGGTEAF
TRBJ1-2,TRBV27,ASSYGREMGYT
TRBJ2-5,TRBV7-2,ASSLDWNQETQY
TRBJ2-1,TRBV18,ASSPPRLAGVNRGREF
TRBJ2-7,TRBV18,ASSQGLSSSTSEQY